This T cell receptor (beta chain) was documented in a study of response to subunit inactivated influenza vaccine. From the RT-PCR reads, TCRdb called clonotypes with MiXCR, one entry per CDR3 protein. The repertoire holds under 550,000 distinct CDR3 sequences, with approximately 7.3% as singletons. Study results and limitations: Only a handful of new T cells, the authors suggested, are recruited with each seasonal influenza vaccination.

With respect to this clonotype: Its target is not known.

Trimming at V came to 6 bases and at J to 1 base, leaving 14 bases not matched to a gene. This CDR3 spans 18 amino acids. This material consisted of PBMCs from blood, taken less than 30 months after vaccination. This clonotype originated in a man in his fifties or sixties who received an inactivated influenza vaccine. V and J are TRBV12-3 or TRBV12-4 and TRBJ2-3; TRBD1 agrees at 9 bases. CDR3 sequence: CASSHTPTGGAGTDTQYF. The CDR3 bases are TGTGCCAGCAGCCACACCCCTACAGGGGGCGCCGGCACAGATACGCAGTATTTT.